The rows below give T cell receptor beta chains drawn from one sample of a study of T cells of healthy individuals. In TCRdb, the 5' RACE reads were re-called with MiXCR into one record per CDR3 protein. The sample lists tens of thousands of distinct CDR3 sequences, more than 4.5% occurring once. These receptors all come from a female donor in good health. Each CDR3 is given with its conserved first and last residue. Fields, in order: D gene, clone size, J gene, V gene, CDR3 protein, CDR3 DNA. The D gene is left open where the match is weak. Clone size is shown for a subset of rows, as once, few, many or a class of expanded clone.

TRBD1 many TRBJ2-1 TRBV14 CASSLRQGEIEQFF TGTGCCAGCAGCCTGAGACAGGGGGAGATTGAGCAGTTCTTC
NA few TRBJ1-2 TRBV12-3/TRBV12-4 CASSPGGVGGYTF TGTGCCAGCAGCCCGGGGGGGGTCGGTGGCTACACCTTC
NA NA TRBJ2-1 TRBV3-1 CASSPLWGEVNEQFF TGTGCCAGCAGCCCTCTCTGGGGGGAGGTGAATGAGCAGTTCTTC
NA few TRBJ2-7 TRBV27 CASRSRERETYEQYF TGTGCCAGCAGAAGCAGGGAACGCGAAACCTACGAGCAGTACTTC
TRBD1 NA TRBJ1-2 TRBV4-3 CASSQDSRGTGGPAYGYTF TGCGCCAGCAGCCAAGATAGTCGAGGAACAGGGGGCCCAGCCTATGGCTACACCTTC
NA few TRBJ1-2 TRBV5-1 CASATGSGDYGYTF TGCGCCAGCGCTACGGGCTCGGGGGACTATGGCTACACCTTC
NA NA TRBJ2-3 TRBV18 CASSPQPGSNTDTQYF TGTGCCAGCTCACCACAACCCGGGAGTAACACAGATACGCAGTATTTT
NA many TRBJ1-5 TRBV9 CASSLDGQSNQPQHF TGTGCCAGCAGCTTGGACGGTCAAAGCAATCAGCCCCAGCATTTT
NA many TRBJ1-3 TRBV7-2 CASTTTNSGNTIYF TGTGCCAGCACCACAACCAACTCTGGAAACACCATATATTTT
NA many TRBJ2-1 TRBV21-1 CASSFTDYRWMWDEQFF TGTGCCAGCAGCTTTACCGACTACCGGTGGATGTGGGATGAGCAGTTCTTC
NA many TRBJ1-4 TRBV20-1 CSARDPDLKKLFF TGCAGTGCTAGAGATCCCGATCTAAAAAAACTGTTTTTT
TRBD2 many TRBJ2-7 TRBV4-1 CASSPSGGRRYEQYF TGCGCCAGCAGTCCTAGCGGGGGGCGTCGCTACGAGCAGTACTTC
TRBD1 many TRBJ2-7 TRBV14 CASSQGPDRALGYEQYF TGTGCCAGCAGCCAAGGACCTGACAGGGCCCTTGGGTACGAGCAGTACTTC
NA many TRBJ2-5 TRBV7-3 CASSLSGSRRETQYF TGTGCCAGCAGCTTAAGCGGGTCGAGGAGGGAGACCCAGTACTTC
TRBD2 many TRBJ2-1 TRBV6-1 CASSEMASGRMNEQFF TGTGCCAGCAGTGAGATGGCTAGCGGGAGAATGAATGAGCAGTTCTTC
TRBD2 many TRBJ2-7 TRBV6-1 CASSDSGRGYEQYF TGTGCCAGCAGTGACAGCGGGAGGGGTTACGAGCAGTACTTC
TRBD2 many TRBJ2-4 TRBV19 CASSPGTTAKNIQYF TGTGCCAGTAGCCCCGGGACTACAGCCAAAAACATTCAGTACTTC
NA NA TRBJ1-1 TRBV12-3/TRBV12-4 CASSGGLRAFF TGTGCCAGCAGTGGGGGACTGAGAGCTTTCTTT
NA NA TRBJ1-1 TRBV5-6 CASSGNARVTEAFF TGTGCCAGCAGCGGGAACGCTAGAGTTACTGAAGCTTTCTTT
TRBD1 many TRBJ1-1 TRBV6-4 CASSETGVTEAFF TGTGCCAGCAGTGAAACAGGGGTGACTGAAGCTTTCTTT
TRBD2 many TRBJ2-1 TRBV24-1 CATSDSLAGLYNEQFF TGTGCCACCAGTGATTCCCTAGCGGGGTTATACAATGAGCAGTTCTTC
TRBD2 many TRBJ2-3 TRBV20-1 CSASGLAGEGRTDTQYF TGCAGTGCTTCGGGACTAGCGGGAGAAGGGCGGACAGATACGCAGTATTTT
NA many TRBJ2-3 TRBV3-1 CASSPWGGPNTDTQYF TGTGCCAGCAGCCCCTGGGGAGGACCAAATACAGATACGCAGTATTTT
TRBD2 many TRBJ2-7 TRBV4-1 CASSQEPGGAAVSYEQYF TGCGCCAGCAGCCAAGAGCCGGGGGGGGCAGCAGTCTCCTACGAGCAGTACTTC
NA many TRBJ1-1 TRBV10-3 CAIRNTRDTEAFF TGTGCCATCAGGAACACAAGGGACACTGAAGCTTTCTTT
TRBD1 NA TRBJ1-1 TRBV7-3 CASSKTGDTEAFF TGTGCCAGCAGCAAGACAGGGGACACTGAAGCTTTCTTT
NA NA TRBJ1-1 TRBV12-5 CASGIRVDVAFF TGTGCTAGTGGCATTAGGGTCGATGTAGCTTTCTTT
NA NA TRBJ1-1 TRBV18 CASSPLRVGTEAFF TGTGCCAGCTCACCACTTAGGGTTGGAACTGAAGCTTTCTTT
NA few TRBJ2-7 TRBV20-1 CSARDLGTSTYEQYF TGCAGTGCTAGAGATCTAGGGACCTCCACCTACGAGCAGTACTTC
NA few TRBJ2-5 TRBV7-2 CASSYSQRFSETQYF TGTGCCAGCAGCTATAGCCAAAGATTTTCTGAGACCCAGTACTTC
TRBD2 many TRBJ2-1 TRBV28 CASTLPGLAGGPGNEQFF TGTGCCAGCACCCTCCCTGGACTAGCGGGAGGGCCTGGCAATGAGCAGTTCTTC
TRBD1 few TRBJ2-5 TRBV7-6 CASSGFGTGKETQYF TGTGCCAGCAGCGGATTCGGGACAGGAAAAGAGACCCAGTACTTC
NA many TRBJ1-3 TRBV7-2 CASSPPEIGKRNTIYF TGTGCCAGCAGCCCGCCGGAAATTGGCAAGAGAAACACCATATATTTT
NA NA TRBJ1-1 TRBV19 CASSMWAADTEAFF TGTGCCAGTAGTATGTGGGCAGCGGACACTGAAGCTTTCTTT
NA few TRBJ1-2 TRBV5-6 CASSRGMGPENGYTF TGTGCCAGCAGCCGGGGAATGGGGCCCGAAAATGGCTACACCTTC
NA NA TRBJ2-1 TRBV5-6 CASSLTNYNEQFF TGTGCCAGCAGCTTAACTAACTACAATGAGCAGTTCTTC
NA many TRBJ2-1 TRBV21-1 CASSKETSVESRYNEQFF TGTGCCAGCAGCAAAGAAACCTCTGTGGAGAGCCGGTACAATGAGCAGTTCTTC
NA NA TRBJ1-1 TRBV4-3 CASSQDARGGRTEAFF TGCGCCAGCAGCCAAGATGCTAGGGGGGGGCGGACTGAAGCTTTCTTT
NA NA TRBJ1-1 TRBV27 CASSLRLTDEKYTEAFF TGTGCCAGCAGTTTAAGGCTTACCGATGAGAAGTACACTGAAGCTTTCTTT
TRBD2 many TRBJ2-1 TRBV28 CASSLAGVVNEQFF TGTGCCAGCAGTTTGGCGGGAGTTGTGAATGAGCAGTTCTTC
TRBD2 many TRBJ2-1 TRBV11-2 CASSWRETYNEQFF TGTGCCAGCAGCTGGCGGGAGACCTACAATGAGCAGTTCTTC
NA many TRBJ2-3 TRBV12-3/TRBV12-4 CASTLTASTDTQYF TGTGCCAGCACACTTACAGCTTCCACAGATACGCAGTATTTT
TRBD2 few TRBJ2-3 TRBV11-2 CASSLVASGSPTDTQYF TGTGCCAGCAGCTTAGTCGCTAGCGGGAGCCCAACAGATACGCAGTATTTT
TRBD2 NA TRBJ2-2 TRBV5-6 CASSETSGPRELFF TGTGCCAGCAGCGAGACTAGCGGGCCCCGGGAGCTGTTTTTT
NA few TRBJ2-3 TRBV5-1 CASSLESSVVDTQYF TGCGCCAGCAGCTTGGAGAGCTCAGTGGTCGATACGCAGTATTTT
NA many TRBJ2-7 TRBV4-3 CASSQDIAPREQYF TGCGCCAGCAGCCAAGATATAGCCCCCCGGGAGCAGTACTTC
TRBD1 many TRBJ1-1 TRBV29-1 CSALAGTGTNTEAFF TGCAGCGCCCTAGCCGGGACAGGGACGAACACTGAAGCTTTCTTT
TRBD1 many TRBJ2-1 TRBV7-2 CASSRDRGSGNEQFF TGTGCCAGCAGCCGAGACAGGGGCAGTGGCAATGAGCAGTTCTTC
TRBD1 NA TRBJ1-1 TRBV4-3 CASSHTGGRTEAFF TGCGCCAGCAGCCATACAGGGGGCCGCACTGAAGCTTTCTTT
TRBD1 many TRBJ2-7 TRBV7-2 CASSQRGRTYEQYF TGTGCCAGCAGCCAGAGGGGGCGAACCTACGAGCAGTACTTC
TRBD2 NA TRBJ2-1 TRBV6-5 CASSLRLAGGLGEQFF TGTGCCAGCAGTCTCCGACTAGCGGGAGGGTTGGGGGAGCAGTTCTTC
NA many TRBJ1-1 TRBV7-2 CASSLGVNMNTEAFF TGTGCCAGCAGCTTAGGCGTAAATATGAACACTGAAGCTTTCTTT
NA few TRBJ2-2 TRBV4-3 CASSQSGDTGELFF TGCGCCAGCAGCCAAAGCGGAGACACCGGGGAGCTGTTTTTT
NA many TRBJ2-1 TRBV7-2 CASSTAWDNEQFF TGTGCCAGCAGCACTGCCTGGGACAATGAGCAGTTCTTC